The next 21 T cell receptor beta chains were all read from a single sample in a study of blood T cell repertoires in COVID-19. Sequenced by immunoSEQ multiplex PCR; TCRdb stores in-frame clones only, minus some. Among roughly 80,000 clones listed, 80% to 90% were seen once. The material sequenced was peripheral blood. These TCRs come from a man aged 45-65 years with active COVID-19.

The V call is TRBV28, the J call TRBJ2-2; D is perhaps TRBD1 (5 bases). Trimming pared 5 bases from V and 8 bases from J, leaving 9 bases between. Germline V gene lookup returns CDR1 MDHEN and CDR2 SYDVKM. The CDR3 consists of 12 residues. CDR3 coding DNA: TGTGCCAGCAGTCTCCAGGGAGGGGAGCTGTTTTTT. This sequence encodes CASSLQGGELFF.

The chain combines TRBV6-5 with TRBJ1-5, with D unclear. Looked up from germline, CDR1 is MNHEY and CDR2 is SVGAGI. The V end lost 4 bases, the J end lost 7 bases, and 14 bases lay between the germline ends. This CDR3 is built from 14 residues. Here the CDR3 DNA reads TGTGCCAGCAGTTTACATGAGGGTAGCCAGCCCCAGCATTTT. Translation gives CASSLHEGSQPQHF.

The rearrangement links TRBV4-2 to TRBJ1-5; 7 positions agree with TRBD1. V was pared by 1 base and J by 4 bases, with 4 bases of the junction left unmatched. This CDR3 has 15 residues. Germline-derived CDR1 and CDR2 are LGHNA and YNFKEQ. CDR3 sequence: CASSQGGTENQPQHF. CDR3 bases: TGTGCCAGCAGCCAAGGGGGGACAGAAAATCAGCCCCAGCATTTT.

This clone was counted between two and nine times. V gene TRBV7-9 combines with J gene TRBJ1-1; no clear D gene. The length of the CDR3 is 16 residues. The V and J ends lost 0 bases and 1 base respectively, with 12 bases between them. Germline loops: CDR1 SEHNR, CDR2 FQNEAQ (reference sequence). The CDR3, as DNA: TGTGCCAGCAGCTTAGCGCTGGCAGGTACGAACACTGAAGCTTTCTTT. Protein: CASSLALAGTNTEAFF.

V and J are TRBV24-1 and TRBJ1-1; no definite D call. Germline CDR1 and CDR2: KGHDR and SFDVKD. V was shortened by 4 bases and J by 2 bases, with 13 bases between the two germline ends. There are 15 residues in the CDR3. The CDR3 protein is CATSDTALENTEAFF. The CDR3 nucleotides are TGTGCCACCAGTGACACAGCTTTAGAAAACACTGAAGCTTTCTTT.

V is TRBV7-8 and J is TRBJ2-3; tentative D call: TRBD2 (6 bases). The germline V gene encodes CDR1 SGHVS and CDR2 FQNEAQ. The CDR3 extends over 14 amino acids. V was pared by 3 bases and J by 6 bases, with 13 bases between. The CDR3 region is CASSLEGRGDTQYF. The CDR3 DNA reads TGTGCCAGCAGCTTGGAGGGAAGGGGTGATACGCAGTATTTT.

Here the CDR3 reads CASSYRGVVMNTEAFF. The CDR3, as DNA: TGTGCCAGCAGTTACCGGGGGGTAGTTATGAACACTGAAGCTTTCTTT. This chain connects TRBV6-5 to TRBJ1-1; D perhaps matches TRBD1 (5 bases). V was pared by 2 bases and J by 0 bases, with 13 bases between. The germline V gene encodes CDR1 MNHEY and CDR2 SVGAGI. The length of the CDR3 is 16 residues.

This chain links TRBV30 with TRBJ1-6; the D gene is possibly TRBD1 (6 bases). The CDR3 runs to 13 residues. V lost 5 bases to trimming and J lost 8 bases, with 13 bases between them. Germline V gives CDR1 GTSNPN, CDR2 SVGIG (reference sequence). In DNA form, the CDR3 reads TGTGCCTGGGAGCCAACAGGGTATTCACCCCTCCACTTT. This gives the protein CAWEPTGYSPLHF.

V usage is TRBV3-1 (or the pseudogene TRBV3-2) and J usage is TRBJ2-3; weak D call: TRBD1 (6 bases). Trimming took off 4 bases at V and 8 bases at J, with 13 bases between the two ends. Germline-derived CDR1 and CDR2 are LGHDT and YNNKEL (reference sequence). The CDR3 runs 13 residues. Written as DNA, the CDR3 is TGTGCCAGCAGCCTGACTGGGGGCCTTACGCAGTATTTT. It specifies CASSLTGGLTQYF.

The chain employs TRBV7-3 and TRBJ2-5, with D perhaps matching TRBD1 (5 bases). The CDR3 spans 15 residues. CDR1 is SGHTA, CDR2 FQGTGA, per germline. V was shortened by 5 bases and J by 5 bases, with 18 bases between the two germline ends. CDR3 sequence reads: CASSARGHHSETQYF. The CDR3 DNA reads as TGTGCCAGCAGCGCTAGGGGCCACCATTCGGAGACCCAGTACTTC.

This clone rates as medium-sized. The chain combines TRBV5-6 with TRBJ2-1, with no clear D. The germline V and J ends were trimmed by 4 bases and 9 bases, with 8 bases remaining between them. The CDR3 loop spans 11 amino acids. Germline V gives CDR1 SGHDT, CDR2 YYEEEE. In nucleotides, the CDR3 is TGTGCCAGCAGCGAGGCAAGTGAGCAGTTCTTC. Translation gives CASSEASEQFF.

CDR3 protein: CASSRDSSSEQFF. The CDR3 DNA sequence: TGTGCCAGCAGCAGGGACAGTTCGAGTGAGCAGTTCTTC. This chain joins TRBV9 and TRBJ2-1, with TRBD1 matching over 7 bases. V shed 4 bases and J 9 bases; nucleotides not matched to a gene: 7. CDR1 is SGDLS and CDR2 is YYNGEE in the germline V gene. The CDR3 covers 13 residues. Looking up the rest from reference TRBV9 and TRBJ2-1 gives the full variable domain: DSGVTQTPKHLITATGQRVTLRCSPRSGDLSVYWYQQSLDQGLQFLIQYYNGEERAKGNILERFSAQQFPDLHSELNLSSLELGDSALYFCASSRDSSSEQFFGPGTRLTVL.

V is TRBV4-2 and J is TRBJ2-3; D not certain. Germline-derived CDR1 and CDR2 are LGHNA and YNFKEQ. V lost 1 base and J 3 bases, leaving 8 bases between the germline ends. This CDR3 is 14 amino acids long. The chain's CDR3 is CASSQGRGTDTQYF. The CDR3 DNA is TGTGCCAGCAGCCAAGGGCGCGGAACAGATACGCAGTATTTT.

The rearrangement uses TRBV28 and TRBJ2-3; 8 positions match TRBD1. The CDR3 runs to 20 residues. Per germline, CDR1 MDHEN and CDR2 SYDVKM. Losses at the gene ends were 0 bases for V and 3 bases for J; bases not matched to a gene: 17. CDR3 loop: CASSLWGVLSGQGGTDTQYF. In nucleotides, the CDR3 is TGTGCCAGCAGTTTATGGGGGGTCCTGTCTGGACAGGGTGGTACAGATACGCAGTATTTT. The full variable domain, rest sourced from reference TRBV28 and TRBJ2-3, is DVKVTQSSRYLVKRTGEKVFLECVQDMDHENMFWYRQDPGLGLRLIYFSYDVKMKEKGDIPEGYSVSREKKERFSLILESASTNQTSMYLCASSLWGVLSGQGGTDTQYFGPGTRLTVL.

The rearrangement uses TRBV19 and TRBJ2-7; 8 nucleotides line up with TRBD1. The CDR3 length is 15 residues. V shed 1 base, J shed 2 bases, and the junction held 4 bases outside the gene matches. Germline values: CDR1 LNHDA, CDR2 SQIVND (reference sequence). The DNA of the CDR3 is TGTGCCAGTAGTATAGTCGACAGGGGCGCCTACGAGCAGTACTTC. It is translated as CASSIVDRGAYEQYF.

CDR3 region: CASSERQTNTEAFF. Written as DNA, the CDR3 is TGTGCCAGCAGTGAACGACAGACGAACACTGAAGCTTTCTTT. This chain joins TRBV2 and TRBJ1-1, with D possibly TRBD1 on 5 matching bases. CDR3 size: 14 residues. Trimming shortened V by 2 bases and J by 1 base, and 8 bases separated the two germline ends. Germline CDR1 reads SNHLY; CDR2 reads FYNNEI. The complete variable domain, with remaining parts taken from reference TRBV2 and TRBJ1-1, reads EPEVTQTPSHQVTQMGQEVILRCVPISNHLYFYWYRQILGQKVEFLVSFYNNEISEKSEIFDDQFSVERPDGSNFTLKIRSTKLEDSAMYFCASSERQTNTEAFFGQGTRLTVV.

The chain links TRBV30 to TRBJ2-3; a possible D gene is TRBD2 (6 bases). Germline V gene lookup returns CDR1 GTSNPN and CDR2 SVGIG (reference sequence). Trimming removed 4 bases at V and 2 bases at J, with 13 bases between. This CDR3 contains 14 residues. The CDR3 nucleotides read TGTGCCTGGAATGGGGCGGGGTCCACAGATACGCAGTATTTT. Translation gives CAWNGAGSTDTQYF.

In DNA, the CDR3 is TGTGCCAGTAGTCCTTCGAATTCACCCCTCCACTTT. It specifies CASSPSNSPLHF. The V gene is TRBV19, the J gene TRBJ1-6; no definite D call. The germline gives CDR1 LNHDA, CDR2 SQIVND (reference sequence). The CDR3 runs 12 residues. The germline V and J ends were trimmed by 5 bases and 7 bases, with 6 bases remaining between them.

This rearrangement joins TRBV30 to TRBJ1-4, with no clear D. Trimming stripped 6 bases from V and 8 bases from J, with 19 bases between. The germline V gene encodes CDR1 GTSNPN and CDR2 SVGIG (reference sequence). This CDR3 is 14 amino acids long. As DNA, the CDR3 is TGTGCCTGCCACGCGGGCCTTACCCGGGAAAAACTGTTTTTT. Translation gives CACHAGLTREKLFF. The variable domain in full, completed from reference TRBV30 and TRBJ1-4, reads SQTIHQWPATLVQPVGSPLSLECTVEGTSNPNLYWYRQAAGRGLQLLFYSVGIGQISSEVPQNLSASRPQDRQFILSSKKLLLSDSGFYLCACHAGLTREKLFFGSGTQLSVL.

This chain links TRBV6-5 with TRBJ2-3; TRBD2 matches 7 bases. The germline CDR1 and CDR2 sequences are MNHEY and SVGAGI. There are 13 residues in the CDR3. The CDR3 nucleotides are TGTGCACTCGGCACCGGGGGGACAGATACGCAGTATTTT. Encoded protein: CALGTGGTDTQYF.

V is TRBV4-1 and J is TRBJ2-3; possible D gene TRBD2, 5 bases. The CDR3 sequence is 16 residues long. V gave up 0 bases and J gave up 2 bases, with 12 bases separating them. Germline CDR1 and CDR2: MGHRA and YSYEKL. Here the CDR3 reads CASSQDWGADTDTQYF. The CDR3 DNA reads as TGCGCCAGCAGCCAAGATTGGGGAGCGGACACAGATACGCAGTATTTT.